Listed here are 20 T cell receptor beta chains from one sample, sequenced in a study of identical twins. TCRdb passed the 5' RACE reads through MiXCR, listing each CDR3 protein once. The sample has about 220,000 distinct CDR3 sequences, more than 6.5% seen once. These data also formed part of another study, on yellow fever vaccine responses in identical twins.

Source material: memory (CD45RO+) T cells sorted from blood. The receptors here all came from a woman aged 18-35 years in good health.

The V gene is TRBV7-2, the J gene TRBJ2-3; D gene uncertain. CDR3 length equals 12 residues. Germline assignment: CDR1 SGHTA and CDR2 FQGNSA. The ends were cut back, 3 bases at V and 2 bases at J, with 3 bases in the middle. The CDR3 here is CASSFITDTQYF. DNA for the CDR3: TGTGCCAGCAGCTTTATCACAGATACGCAGTATTTT.

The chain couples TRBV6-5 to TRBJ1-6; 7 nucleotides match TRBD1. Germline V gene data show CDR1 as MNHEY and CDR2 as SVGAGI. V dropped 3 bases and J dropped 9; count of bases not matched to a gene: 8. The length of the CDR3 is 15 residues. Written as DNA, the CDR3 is TGTGCCAGCAGTTATTCAGGGGGAAGGGGTTCACCCCTCCACTTT. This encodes CASSYSGGRGSPLHF.

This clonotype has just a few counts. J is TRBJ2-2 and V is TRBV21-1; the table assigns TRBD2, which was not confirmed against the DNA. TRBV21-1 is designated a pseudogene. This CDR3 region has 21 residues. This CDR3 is CASSKERSRLLAGGNTGELFF. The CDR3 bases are TGTGCCAGCAGCAAAGAGAGGTCCCGATTGCTAGCGGGGGGGAACACCGGGGAGCTGTTTTTT.

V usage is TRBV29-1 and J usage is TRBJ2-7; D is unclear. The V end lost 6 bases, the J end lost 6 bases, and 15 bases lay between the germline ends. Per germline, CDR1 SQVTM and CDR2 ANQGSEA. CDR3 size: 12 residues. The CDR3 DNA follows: TGCAGCGTCCGGCCCCCGCTCGGCGAGCAGTACTTC. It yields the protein CSVRPPLGEQYF.

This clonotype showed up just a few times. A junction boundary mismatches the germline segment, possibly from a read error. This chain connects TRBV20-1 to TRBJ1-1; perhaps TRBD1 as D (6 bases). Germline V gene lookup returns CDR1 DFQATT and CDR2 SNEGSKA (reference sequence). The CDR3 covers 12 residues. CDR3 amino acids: CSASLRDTEAFF. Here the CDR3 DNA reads TGCAGTGCTAGTCTTCGGGACACAGAAGCTTTCTTT.

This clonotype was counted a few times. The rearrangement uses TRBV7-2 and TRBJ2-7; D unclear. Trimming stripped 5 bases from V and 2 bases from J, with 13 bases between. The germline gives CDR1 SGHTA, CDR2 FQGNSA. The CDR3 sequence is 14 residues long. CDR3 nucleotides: TGTGCCAGCAGCCCCCTTTCCAAAGCCTACGAGCAGTACTTC. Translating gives CASSPLSKAYEQYF.

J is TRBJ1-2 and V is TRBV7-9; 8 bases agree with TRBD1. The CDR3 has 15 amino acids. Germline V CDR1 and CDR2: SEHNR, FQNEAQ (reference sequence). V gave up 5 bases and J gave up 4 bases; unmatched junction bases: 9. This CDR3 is CASSPRAQGVYGYTF. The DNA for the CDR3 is TGTGCCAGCAGCCCCCGGGCACAGGGGGTCTATGGCTACACCTTC. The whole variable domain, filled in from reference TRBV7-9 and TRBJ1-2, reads DTGVSQNPRHKITKRGQNVTFRCDPISEHNRLYWYRQTLGQGPEFLTYFQNEAQLEKSRLLSDRFSAERPKGSFSTLEIQRTEQGDSAMYLCASSPRAQGVYGYTFGSGTRLTVV.

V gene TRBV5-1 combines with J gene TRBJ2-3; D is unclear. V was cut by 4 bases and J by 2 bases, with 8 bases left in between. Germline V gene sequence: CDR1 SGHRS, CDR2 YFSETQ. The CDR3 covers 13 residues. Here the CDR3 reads CASSPEPTDTQYF. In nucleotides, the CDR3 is TGCGCCAGCAGCCCCGAACCCACAGATACGCAGTATTTT.

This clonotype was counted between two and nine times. CDR3: CASSLDRGVEQFF. In DNA form, the CDR3 reads TGTGCCAGCAGCTTAGATCGGGGGGTTGAGCAGTTCTTC. The gene calls are TRBV11-2 and TRBJ2-1, with TRBD2 matching over 7 bases. Germline V gene sequence: CDR1 SGHAT, CDR2 FQNNGV. CDR3 length equals 13 residues. Unmatched junction bases numbered 2, after V lost 0 bases and J lost 9 bases.

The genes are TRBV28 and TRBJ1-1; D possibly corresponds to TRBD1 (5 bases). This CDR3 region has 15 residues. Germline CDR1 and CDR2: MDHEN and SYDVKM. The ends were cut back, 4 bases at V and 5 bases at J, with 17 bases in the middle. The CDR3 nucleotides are TGTGCCAGCAGTTGGGGGTCTGTTTCCGGGACTGAAGCTTTCTTT. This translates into CASSWGSVSGTEAFF.

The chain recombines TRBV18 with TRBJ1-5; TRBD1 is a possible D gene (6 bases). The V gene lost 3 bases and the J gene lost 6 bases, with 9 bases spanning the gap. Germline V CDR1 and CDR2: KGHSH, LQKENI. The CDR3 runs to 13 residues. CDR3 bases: TGTGCCAGCTCACCGGACAGTACTCAGCCCCAGCATTTT. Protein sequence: CASSPDSTQPQHF.

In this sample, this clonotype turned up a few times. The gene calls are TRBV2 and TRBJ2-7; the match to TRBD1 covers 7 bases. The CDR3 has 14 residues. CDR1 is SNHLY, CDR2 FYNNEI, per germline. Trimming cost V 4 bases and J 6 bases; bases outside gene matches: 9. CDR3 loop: CASSAKKTGAEQYF. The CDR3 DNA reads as TGTGCCAGCAGTGCCAAAAAAACAGGGGCCGAGCAGTACTTC.

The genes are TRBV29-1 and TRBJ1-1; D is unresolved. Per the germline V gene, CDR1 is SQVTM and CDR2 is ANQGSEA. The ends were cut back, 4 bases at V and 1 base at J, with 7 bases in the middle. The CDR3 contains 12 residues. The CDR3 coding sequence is TGCAGCGTTGTCTGGGGGAACACTGAAGCTTTCTTT. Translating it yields CSVVWGNTEAFF.

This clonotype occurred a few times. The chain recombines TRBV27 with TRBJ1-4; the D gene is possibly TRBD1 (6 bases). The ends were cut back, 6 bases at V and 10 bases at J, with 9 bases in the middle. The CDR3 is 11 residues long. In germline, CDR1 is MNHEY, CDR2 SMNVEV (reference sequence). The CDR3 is CASSDRRKLFF. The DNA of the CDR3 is TGTGCCAGCAGCGACAGGAGAAAACTGTTTTTT.

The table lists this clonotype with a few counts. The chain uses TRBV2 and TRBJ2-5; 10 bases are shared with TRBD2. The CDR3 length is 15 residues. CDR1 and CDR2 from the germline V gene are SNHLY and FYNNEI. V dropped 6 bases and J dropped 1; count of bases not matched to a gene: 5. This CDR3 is CASRASGGSQETQYF. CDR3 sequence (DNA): TGTGCCAGCAGAGCTAGCGGGGGAAGCCAAGAGACCCAGTACTTC. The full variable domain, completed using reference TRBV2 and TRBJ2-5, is EPEVTQTPSHQVTQMGQEVILRCVPISNHLYFYWYRQILGQKVEFLVSFYNNEISEKSEIFDDQFSVERPDGSNFTLKIRSTKLEDSAMYFCASRASGGSQETQYFGPGTRLLVL.

The CDR3 DNA is TGCGCCAGCAGTGAGGGGACTAGCGGGAGTCCCACCGGGGAGCTGTTTTTT. Its protein is CASSEGTSGSPTGELFF. The genes are TRBV10-1 and TRBJ2-2; TRBD2 agrees at 14 bases. This CDR3 has 17 residues. Per the germline V gene, CDR1 is WNHNN and CDR2 is SYGVQD (reference sequence). The V gene end was trimmed by 2 bases and the J gene end by 4 bases; junction bases not matched to a gene: 3.

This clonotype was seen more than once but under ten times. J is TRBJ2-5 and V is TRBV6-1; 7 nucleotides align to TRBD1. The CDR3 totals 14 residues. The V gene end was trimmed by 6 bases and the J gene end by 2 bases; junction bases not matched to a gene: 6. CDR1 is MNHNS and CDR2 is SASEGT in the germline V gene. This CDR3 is CASSPGTAQETQYF. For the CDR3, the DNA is TGTGCCAGCAGCCCCGGGACAGCGCAAGAGACCCAGTACTTC.

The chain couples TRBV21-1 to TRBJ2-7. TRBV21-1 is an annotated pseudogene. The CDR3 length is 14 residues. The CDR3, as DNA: TGTGCCAGCAGCAAATTGGACGGATTCTACGAGCAGTACTTC. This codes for CASSKLDGFYEQYF.

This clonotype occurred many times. CDR3 region: CSASGQGGYYEQYF. The DNA of the CDR3 is TGCAGTGCTAGCGGACAGGGGGGCTACTACGAGCAGTACTTC. V gene TRBV20-1 combines with J gene TRBJ2-7, with 10 bases that match TRBD1. V gave up 3 bases and J gave up 3 bases; unmatched junction bases: 5. Germline assignment: CDR1 DFQATT and CDR2 SNEGSKA (reference sequence). The CDR3 extends over 14 amino acids.

The CDR3 nucleotides are TGCAGTGCTAGAATGGGGGTGCCAGATACGCAGTATTTT. Translating gives CSARMGVPDTQYF. This sequence joins TRBV20-1 and TRBJ2-3; possibly TRBD1 or TRBD2 for D (5 bases each). Germline V gives CDR1 DFQATT, CDR2 SNEGSKA (reference sequence). Trimming removed 2 bases at V and 4 bases at J, with 10 bases between. The CDR3 spans 13 residues.